The clone carrying this TCR beta chain has just a few counts. In the original workflow: Cell counts per sample came from amplifying reference gene primers. Repertoires were generated with immunoSEQ multiplex PCR, while TCRdb's copy carries only in-frame clones and drops some. Clonal size and the V and J genes are those of that table, whereas D and trimming came from the DNA. The sample includes a few hundred thousand clones, around four fifths of them seen just once. CDR1 and CDR2 from the germline V gene are MNHEY and SVGAGI. The CDR3 totals 12 residues. The V and J ends lost 7 bases and 2 bases respectively, with 9 bases between them. The entry originates in a study of blood T cell repertoires in COVID-19. Study as a whole: Acute-phase and convalescent COVID-19 samples originated in the United States, Italy and Spain. T cells, B-cell-depleted T cells, or PBMCs supplied cDNA or gDNA.

The receptor's source is a woman aged 60-75 years who had recovered from COVID-19. The J gene is TRBJ2-7, the V gene TRBV6-5; TRBD1 is a possible D gene (6 bases). The specimen sequenced was peripheral blood. CDR3 in DNA: TGTGCCAGCAACAGGGACCCCTACGAGCAGTACTTC. It codes for CASNRDPYEQYF.